Listed below are T cell receptor beta chains from one sample, sequenced in a study of blood T cell repertoires in COVID-19. Using immunoSEQ multiplex PCR, the repertoire was profiled, and TCRdb retains in-frame clones only, with some absent. The table has about 230,000 clones, about 86% seen once; the top ten hold around 4.4%. Sequencing used peripheral blood. The receptors derive from a man aged 45-60 years with active or convalescent COVID-19. CDR3s leave out the opening cysteine and the closing phenylalanine or tryptophan. The D gene is left open where the match is weak.

d_call v_call cdr3_aa
. TRBV7-2 ASSLVADSYEQY
. TRBV15 ATSRGGPSSYNEQF
. TRBV6-1 ASSEKGGFGSTEAF
TRBD2 TRBV28 ASSYLLGLAGGLDYEQY
. TRBV7-2 ASSPRGWVFTDTQY
TRBD1 TRBV5-1 ASSHRQGVGNEQF
. TRBV18 ASSPTQGMTGELF
. TRBV15 ATSRDLGSSYEQY
. TRBV30 AWRFWGADTQY
. TRBV2 ASGYDRGYGGELF
TRBD1 TRBV30 AYSQGLATQY
TRBD2 TRBV27 ASTMTSGITDTQY
TRBD2 TRBV27 ASSSLTSGGARDEQF
TRBD2 TRBV9 ASSVRAGGRGSYNEQF
. TRBV7-9 ASSPDRSVRNTEAF
. TRBV6-5 ASSYSAVKYNEQF
. TRBV3-1/TRBV3-2 ASSQSGWGTGELF
. TRBV28 ASRAAYEQY
. TRBV4-1 ASSQEAGPSSGNTIY
. TRBV20-1 SAIQETQY
. TRBV7-2 ASSLELGPYEQY